The T cell receptor (beta chain) under discussion was sequenced for a study of blood T cell repertoires in COVID-19. Study summary: Acute and convalescent COVID-19 samples came from the United States, Italy and Spain. Sources were T cells, B-cell-depleted T cells, or PBMCs; the material itself was cDNA or gDNA.

V was pared by 0 bases and J by 0 bases, with 5 bases of the junction left unmatched. The CDR3 is 17 residues long. Germline assignment: CDR1 LGHNA and CDR2 YSLEER. This clone was picked up one time. As originally analysed: Scientists estimated how many nucleated cells there were by amplifying reference gene primers. Using immunoSEQ multiplex PCR, the repertoire was profiled, and TCRdb retains in-frame clones only, with some absent. V, J and clone size are those of that table, while D and trimming were read from the DNA. This sample carries around 110,000 clones, about 80% of them seen once, and the ten largest clones take 7.5%.

The V gene is TRBV4-3, the J gene TRBJ1-2; 9 nucleotides agree with TRBD1. Material: peripheral blood. This TCR came from a man between 70 and 80 years old with active or convalescent COVID-19. The CDR3 region is CASSQDTGGRANYGYTF. The CDR3 DNA sequence: TGCGCCAGCAGCCAAGATACAGGGGGCCGAGCTAACTATGGCTACACCTTC.